One sample yielded the 18 T cell receptor beta chains listed below, sequenced in a study of naive CD8 T cells in extremely preterm neonates. Sequencing was performed with immunoSEQ multiplex PCR; in TCRdb, only in-frame clones are kept and a portion is missing. The data show about 7,900 clones, about 98% seen once. The sample was naive CD8+ T cells from blood. Receptors originate from a human donor in good health.

The chain links TRBV5-4 to TRBJ2-7; 8 bases are shared with TRBD1. V shed 4 bases and J 4 bases; nucleotides not matched to a gene: 7. Germline V lookup: CDR1 SGHNT, CDR2 YYREEE (reference sequence). This CDR3 has 14 residues. CDR3 coding DNA: TGTGCCAGCAGCACAGGACAGGGAAGGTACGAGCAGTACGTC. Translation gives CASSTGQGRYEQYV.

This clone was counted a single time. The V and J genes are TRBV18 and TRBJ1-5; TRBD1 matches 9 bases. Germline CDR1 is KGHSH and CDR2 is LQKENI. With 2 bases clipped from V and 6 bases from J, the junction kept 5 bases outside the gene matches. The CDR3 length is 15 residues. DNA of the CDR3: TGTGCCAGCTCACCAGAACAGGGGGCGGGTCAGCCCCAGCATTTT. It is translated as CASSPEQGAGQPQHF.

In this sample, this clone is large. The chain links TRBV16 to TRBJ2-7, with no clear D. V lost 3 bases and J lost 3, with 6 bases in between. The germline V gene has CDR1 KGHSY and CDR2 FQNENV. The CDR3 has 12 residues. The CDR3 here is CASSHGGYEQYV. The DNA for the CDR3 is TGTGCCAGCAGCCACGGCGGCTACGAGCAGTACGTC.

The genes are TRBV6-5 and TRBJ1-6, with D possibly being TRBD1 (5 bases). The CDR3 has 15 amino acids. Germline CDR1 and CDR2: MNHEY and SVGAGI. V was shortened by 0 bases and J by 7 bases, with 10 bases between the two germline ends. The CDR3 nucleotides read TGTGCCAGCAGTTACTCTGCAGGGTGGAATTCACCCCTCCACTTT. The encoded protein is CASSYSAGWNSPLHF.

With regard to this clone: An end of the junction does not agree with germline; a read error may underlie this. The chain carries TRBV27 and TRBJ2-5; D is unresolved. The germline V gene encodes CDR1 MNHEY and CDR2 SMNVEV (reference sequence). The CDR3 covers 13 residues. The chain's CDR3 is CASSLYSQETQHF. The CDR3 nucleotides are TGTGCCAGCAGTTTATATAGCCAAGAGACCCAGCACTTC.

The chain joins TRBV30 to TRBJ2-1; no clear D. This CDR3 is built from 13 residues. The V end was cut by 5 bases, the J end by 2 bases, with 10 bases between. CDR1 is GTSNPN and CDR2 is SVGIG in the germline V gene (reference sequence). CDR3 sequence reads: CAWALSAYNEQFF. The CDR3 bases are TGTGCCTGGGCCCTGTCGGCCTACAATGAGCAGTTCTTC. Together with reference TRBV30 and TRBJ2-1, the CDR3 gives the full variable domain: SQTIHQWPATLVQPVGSPLSLECTVEGTSNPNLYWYRQAAGRGLQLLFYSVGIGQISSEVPQNLSASRPQDRQFILSSKKLLLSDSGFYLCAWALSAYNEQFFGPGTRLTVL.

The V gene is TRBV5-5, the J gene TRBJ2-7; 11 bases fit TRBD1. The CDR3 consists of 15 residues. The J segment lost 5 bases and the V segment lost 7 bases, leaving 11 bases of the junction unmatched. Germline V gene data show CDR1 as SGHKS and CDR2 as YYEKEE (reference sequence). The CDR3 DNA follows: TGTGCCAGCGGCTCGCCGGGACAGGGGGTCCACGAGCAGTACTTC. Its translation: CASGSPGQGVHEQYF.

This chain uses TRBV10-1 with TRBJ1-1, with D unresolved. Germline CDR1 WNHNN, CDR2 SYGVQD (reference sequence). The CDR3 runs 12 residues. V was clipped by 7 bases and J by 7 bases, with 13 bases between them. The CDR3 region has the DNA TGCGCCAGCACAAACAGCCGGAATGAAGCTTTCTTT. This translates into CASTNSRNEAFF.

This clone was seen once. The gene calls are TRBV4-1 and TRBJ2-3; 7 bases agree with TRBD2. The CDR3 consists of 14 residues. Germline V gives CDR1 MGHRA, CDR2 YSYEKL. V dropped 4 bases and J dropped 6; count of bases not matched to a gene: 7. The CDR3 protein is CASSPGVAGDTQYF. In DNA form, the CDR3 reads TGCGCCAGCAGCCCCGGGGTAGCGGGTGATACGCAGTATTTT.

The chain is built from TRBV9 and TRBJ2-1; the match to TRBD2 covers 12 bases. Germline V gives CDR1 SGDLS, CDR2 YYNGEE. The ends lost 3 bases at V and 4 bases at J; junction bases unmatched: 8. This CDR3 has 17 residues. The CDR3 nucleotides are TGTGCCAGCAGCGCCGGACCTAGCGGGGGGGTATACAATGAGCAGTTCTTC. It translates to CASSAGPSGGVYNEQFF.

This clone was observed a single time. The rearrangement uses TRBV30 and TRBJ2-3; possibly TRBD2 for D (5 bases). Germline CDR1 and CDR2: GTSNPN and SVGIG (reference sequence). This CDR3 contains 13 residues. The V end lost 1 base, the J end lost 4 bases, and 9 bases lay between the germline ends. CDR3 bases: TGTGCCTGGAGTGCCGGGATCCCAGATACGCAGTATTTT. This gives the protein CAWSAGIPDTQYF.

This clone was seen more than once but under ten times. An end of the junction differs from the germline gene, which may be a read error. The chain uses TRBV11-2 and TRBJ2-3; TRBD2 aligns across 7 bases. This CDR3 contains 15 residues. From germline, CDR1 is SGHAT and CDR2 FQNNGV. DNA for the CDR3: TGTGCCAGCAGATTAGCGGGTTTGGGTTCAGATACGCAGTATTTT. Its translation: CASRLAGLGSDTQYF.

This clone showed up just once. The chain carries TRBV30 and TRBJ1-2; no clear D gene. Trimming shortened V by 1 base and J by 5 bases, and 17 bases separated the two germline ends. The germline CDR1 and CDR2 sequences are GTSNPN and SVGIG (reference sequence). CDR3 length equals 15 residues. The CDR3 loop reads CAWSAPVLVPYGYTF. The CDR3 nucleotides are TGTGCCTGGAGTGCTCCGGTATTGGTCCCTTATGGCTACACCTTC.

V is TRBV12-5 and J is TRBJ2-1; TRBD1 aligns across 7 bases. V dropped 5 bases and J dropped 10; count of bases not matched to a gene: 5. CDR1 and CDR2 (germline): LGHNT, FRNRAP. The CDR3 is made up of 12 amino acids. The CDR3 loop reads CASGHGTDEQFF. CDR3 nucleotide sequence: TGTGCTAGTGGTCACGGGACAGACGAGCAGTTCTTC.

CDR3 residues: CASTHLTGTGINYGYTF. CDR3 sequence (DNA): TGTGCCAGCACCCACCTTACCGGGACAGGGATAAACTATGGCTACACCTTC. This sequence joins TRBV27 and TRBJ1-2; 9 nucleotides align to TRBD1. Trimming cost V 7 bases and J 2 bases; bases outside gene matches: 14. The CDR3 has 17 amino acids. The germline V gene encodes CDR1 MNHEY and CDR2 SMNVEV (reference sequence).

This clone was seen a single time. Mismatch with germline at one junction end may stem from a read error. Other nucleotide sequences in the sample specify the same CDR3. This CDR3 reads CASSQGTVLSSYNSPLHF. Written as DNA, the CDR3 is TGTGCCAGCAGCCAAGGGACAGTGTTGAGCTCCTATAATTCCCCCCTCCACTTT. The V and J genes are TRBV14 and TRBJ1-6, with a possible D match to TRBD1 (6 bases). Germline CDR1 reads SGHDN; CDR2 reads FVKESK. There are 18 residues in the CDR3.

This rearrangement joins TRBV19 to TRBJ1-4; D may be TRBD1 (5 bases). The CDR3 has 13 residues. Germline V lookup: CDR1 LNHDA, CDR2 SQIVND (reference sequence). The V end was cut by 3 bases, the J end by 8 bases, with 10 bases between. The CDR3, as DNA: TGTGCCAGTAGTATCGCCCGGGGGGAAAAACTGTTTTTT. Translating it yields CASSIARGEKLFF.

The V call is TRBV11-3, the J call TRBJ2-1; D is uncertain. V lost 0 bases and J 6 bases, leaving 9 bases between the germline ends. Germline V lookup: CDR1 SGHNT, CDR2 YENEEA. This CDR3 contains 14 residues. CDR3 DNA: TGTGCCAGCAGCTTAGATCCGGTAACCAATGAGCAGTTCTTC. Amino acid sequence: CASSLDPVTNEQFF.